This T cell receptor beta chain was documented in a study of CD8+CD57+ T cells in acquired aplastic anemia. Overall study context: Each DNA sample taken from sorted CD4+ and CD8+ cells came to 2.5 to 4 ug on average. Healthy donor sequencing depth: 10 million to 10.8 million CD4+, some 12 million CD8+ reads. Broader study findings: In common between the patients and the controls were some 29 CD8+ CDR3 sequences. Levels of CD8+ Simpson's diversity were not significantly distinct in patients versus controls.

With V trimmed by 6 bases and J by 3 bases, 8 bases remained unmatched. The CDR3 extends over 14 amino acids. CDR1 is DFQATT and CDR2 is SNEGSKA in the germline V gene (reference sequence). Notes on this clonotype: Antigen specificity is unknown.

Genomic DNA constituted the template upon which TCR beta VDJ and CDR3 profiling was performed. TCRdb processed the reads anew with MiXCR; each CDR3 protein has one entry. The sample gives about 160,000 distinct CDR3 sequences, just under 45% of which show up once; about 1.1% is in the top ten. The chain joins TRBV20-1 to TRBJ2-7; 10 bases are a match to TRBD1. Material for sequencing was sorted CD4+, CD8+, or CD8+CD57+ T cells (not recorded which) from PBMCs. The receptor comes from a human donor in good health. The DNA for the CDR3 is TGCAGTGCCCGCAGAAGGACAGGGGGCTACGAGCAGTACTTC. It yields the protein CSARRRTGGYEQYF.